The rows below give T cell receptor beta chains drawn from one sample of a study of cytomegalovirus exposure and HLA in healthy donors. Sequencing used immunoSEQ multiplex PCR; TCRdb keeps in-frame clones, though not all of them. The sample shows roughly 180,000 clones, around 80% of them seen only once. Sequencing was performed on PBMCs. The receptors derive from a woman aged 40 to 50 in good health and CMV-seropositive. The CDR3 runs from the conserved cysteine through the conserved F or W. D genes are given only for firm matches. Clone sizes are given selectively: once, few, many, or a class where the clone is expanded.

TRBD1 . TRBJ2-1 TRBV11-2 CASSLVTGAGSEQFF TGTGCCAGCAGCTTAGTAACAGGGGCGGGTAGTGAGCAGTTCTTC
. few TRBJ2-3 TRBV7-2 CASSSGTDTQYF TGTGCCAGCAGCTCCGGGACAGATACGCAGTATTTT
. . TRBJ2-4 TRBV14 CASSGRRSARDIQYF TGTGCCAGCAGTGGCCGACGGTCAGCCAGGGACATTCAGTACTTC
TRBD1 . TRBJ1-1 TRBV19 CASSIGTGVRREAFF TGTGCCAGTAGTATAGGCACAGGGGTTCGTCGGGAGGCTTTCTTT
TRBD1 . TRBJ1-1 TRBV6-5 CASRWTGRRGEAFF TGTGCCAGCAGATGGACAGGGCGGCGGGGGGAAGCTTTCTTT
. once TRBJ2-4 TRBV5-1 CASSARQTFQYF TGCGCCAGCAGCGCCAGACAGACTTTTCAGTACTTC
. . TRBJ1-2 TRBV6-1 CASRGPANYGYTF TGTGCCAGCAGGGGGCCAGCTAACTATGGCTACACCTTC
. . TRBJ2-7 TRBV4-2 CASSQVASASYEQYF TGTGCCAGCAGCCAAGTGGCTAGCGCATCCTACGAGCAGTACTTC
TRBD2 . TRBJ2-5 TRBV9 CASSPGLAGGRETQYF TGTGCCAGCAGCCCGGGACTAGCGGGAGGGAGAGAGACCCAGTACTTC
TRBD1 . TRBJ2-7 TRBV7-2 CASSFQTGGEHEQYF TGTGCCAGCAGCTTCCAGACAGGGGGCGAACACGAGCAGTACTTC
TRBD2 once TRBJ2-3 TRBV9 CASSVAGLAGGERNTQYF TGTGCCAGCAGCGTAGCGGGACTAGCGGGAGGGGAACGGAATACGCAGTATTTT
TRBD1 . TRBJ1-1 TRBV18 CASSPTTGDTEAFF TGTGCCAGCTCACCGACGACAGGGGACACTGAAGCTTTCTTT
TRBD2 . TRBJ2-7 TRBV2 CASRKTSGRTVYEQYF TGTGCCAGCAGGAAGACTAGCGGAAGAACAGTCTACGAGCAGTACTTC
TRBD2 . TRBJ2-1 TRBV27 CASRLYGTTPLYEQFF TGTGCCAGCAGACTCTACGGGACTACCCCTTTGTATGAGCAGTTCTTC
TRBD2 . TRBJ2-1 TRBV19 CASSMSGRARNEQFF TGTGCCAGTAGTATGAGTGGGAGGGCCAGGAATGAGCAGTTCTTC
TRBD1 few TRBJ1-1 TRBV30 CAWTSSRTGVHSEAFF TGTGCCTGGACGAGTAGCCGGACAGGGGTTCATTCTGAAGCTTTCTTT
. . TRBJ2-1 TRBV29-1 CSVGSYNEQFF TGCAGCGTTGGGAGCTACAATGAGCAGTTCTTC
TRBD1 . TRBJ1-2 TRBV5-1 CASSLVLTGDGYTF TGCGCCAGCAGCTTGGTGTTGACAGGGGATGGCTACACCTTC
TRBD1 . TRBJ2-3 TRBV6-1 CASSDGTGGTDTQYF TGTGCCAGCAGTGACGGGACAGGGGGCACAGATACGCAGTATTTT
TRBD2 . TRBJ2-2 TRBV28 CASSLSGLAGATGELFF TGTGCCAGCAGTTTATCGGGACTAGCGGGAGCGACCGGGGAGCTGTTTTTT
TRBD1 . TRBJ2-2 TRBV9 CASSALRGLGGELFF TGTGCCAGCAGCGCTCTCAGGGGGTTGGGCGGGGAGCTGTTTTTT
. few TRBJ1-1 TRBV11-2 CASSPRGNTEAFF TGTGCCAGCAGCCCCAGGGGGAACACTGAAGCTTTCTTT
. . TRBJ2-7 TRBV7-9 CASSRQGEQYF TGTGCCAGCAGCCGGCAGGGCGAGCAGTACTTC
TRBD2 . TRBJ2-5 TRBV28 CATCVGGRVETQYF TGTGCCACCTGCGTGGGCGGGAGGGTGGAGACCCAGTACTTC
. few TRBJ1-5 TRBV28 CASSLRRQGGNQPQHF TGTGCCAGCAGTTTAAGGCGGCAGGGTGGCAATCAGCCCCAGCATTTT
. . TRBJ2-7 TRBV2 CASLRDNYEQYF TGTGCCAGCCTCCGGGACAACTACGAGCAGTACTTC
TRBD2 . TRBJ2-7 TRBV6-5 CASSYGAGGHYEQYF TGTGCCAGCAGTTACGGGGCGGGAGGCCACTACGAGCAGTACTTC
TRBD1 . TRBJ1-2 TRBV30 CAWSVLIGTGRGYTF TGTGCCTGGAGTGTACTTATCGGGACAGGGCGTGGCTACACCTTC
. once TRBJ2-7 TRBV9 CASSAGGGPYEQYF TGTGCCAGCAGCGCGGGAGGGGGCCCGTACGAGCAGTACTTC
TRBD2 . TRBJ2-3 TRBV19 CASSIRSSGSSTDTQYF TGTGCCAGTAGTATAAGATCCAGCGGGAGTAGTACAGATACGCAGTATTTT
TRBD1 few TRBJ2-3 TRBV19 CASSIDGAGTGTTDTQYF TGTGCCAGTAGTATAGACGGCGCCGGGACAGGGACCACAGATACGCAGTATTTT
. . TRBJ1-3 TRBV28 CASSLRGVSGNTIYF TGTGCCAGCAGTTTACGGGGGGTCAGTGGAAACACCATATATTTT
. . TRBJ1-1 TRBV23-1 CASSLDGRNTEAFF TGCGCCAGCAGTCTTGATGGTAGGAACACTGAAGCTTTCTTT
. few TRBJ2-2 TRBV2 CASRQRQANTGELFF TGTGCCAGCAGACAGCGGCAGGCGAACACCGGGGAGCTGTTTTTT
. . TRBJ2-2 TRBV6-5 CASIEPNTGELFF TGTGCCAGCATAGAACCAAACACCGGGGAGCTGTTTTTT
TRBD2 . TRBJ2-1 TRBV19 CATSSGIYNEQFF TGTGCCACTTCTAGCGGGATCTACAATGAGCAGTTCTTC
TRBD2 . TRBJ2-2 TRBV11-3 CASSGSGLAGGTGELFF TGTGCCAGCAGCGGCTCGGGACTAGCGGGAGGCACCGGGGAGCTGTTTTTT
. . TRBJ1-5 TRBV28 CASSLGAANQPQHF TGTGCCAGCAGTTTAGGGGCGGCAAATCAGCCCCAGCATTTT
. few TRBJ1-1 TRBV4-3 CASSQEGGADTEAFF TGCGCCAGCAGCCAAGAGGGGGGGGCTGACACTGAAGCTTTCTTT
TRBD2 once TRBJ2-1 TRBV14 CASSQDRGLARVEQFF TGTGCCAGCAGCCAAGATAGAGGACTAGCGAGAGTTGAGCAGTTCTTC
TRBD2 . TRBJ2-3 TRBV28 CASSLNPLTSGASTDTQYF TGTGCCAGCAGTTTAAACCCCCTCACTAGCGGGGCTAGCACAGATACGCAGTATTTT
. . TRBJ2-3 TRBV10-3 CAISDPVRSSTDTQYF TGTGCCATCAGTGATCCCGTCCGGTCCTCCACAGATACGCAGTATTTT
. few TRBJ2-3 TRBV7-8 CASTFPPKGDTQYF TGTGCCAGCACCTTCCCCCCCAAGGGGGACACGCAGTATTTT
TRBD1 . TRBJ2-5 TRBV5-1 CASSSQGAWETQYF TGCGCCAGCAGCAGTCAGGGGGCGTGGGAGACCCAGTACTTC
TRBD2 . TRBJ2-3 TRBV5-8 CASSSGGTDTQYF TGTGCCAGCAGCAGCGGGGGCACAGATACGCAGTATTTT
TRBD1 . TRBJ1-3 TRBV28 CATQADRAGGNTIYF TGTGCCACGCAAGCTGACAGGGCGGGCGGAAACACCATATATTTT
. few TRBJ1-4 TRBV14 CASSQVGTGRLFF TGTGCCAGCAGCCAAGTTGGCACAGGTCGACTGTTTTTT
TRBD1 . TRBJ1-3 TRBV9 CASSESHGTGYSGNTIYF TGTGCCAGCAGCGAATCTCATGGGACAGGCTACTCTGGAAACACCATATATTTT
. . TRBJ2-5 TRBV28 CASSYQTRSETQYF TGTGCCAGCAGTTACCAAACCCGGTCGGAGACCCAGTACTTC
TRBD2 . TRBJ2-1 TRBV7-3 CASSRPASGRGDSYNEQFF TGTGCCAGCAGCCGCCCGGCTAGCGGGAGGGGGGATTCCTACAATGAGCAGTTCTTC
. . TRBJ2-1 TRBV28 CASRPAGGRDYNEQFF TGTGCCAGCAGACCCGCCGGGGGGCGGGATTACAATGAGCAGTTCTTC
. . TRBJ1-1 TRBV2 CASSRQSVNTEAFF TGTGCCAGCAGTCGACAGTCGGTGAACACTGAAGCTTTCTTT
TRBD1 once TRBJ2-7 TRBV27 CASSLGPGTGGPYEQYF TGTGCCAGCAGTTTAGGTCCCGGGACAGGGGGTCCCTACGAGCAGTACTTC
TRBD1 . TRBJ2-7 TRBV5-1 CASSLAGQGLLGEQYF TGCGCCAGCAGCTTGGCCGGACAGGGTTTACTTGGCGAGCAGTACTTC